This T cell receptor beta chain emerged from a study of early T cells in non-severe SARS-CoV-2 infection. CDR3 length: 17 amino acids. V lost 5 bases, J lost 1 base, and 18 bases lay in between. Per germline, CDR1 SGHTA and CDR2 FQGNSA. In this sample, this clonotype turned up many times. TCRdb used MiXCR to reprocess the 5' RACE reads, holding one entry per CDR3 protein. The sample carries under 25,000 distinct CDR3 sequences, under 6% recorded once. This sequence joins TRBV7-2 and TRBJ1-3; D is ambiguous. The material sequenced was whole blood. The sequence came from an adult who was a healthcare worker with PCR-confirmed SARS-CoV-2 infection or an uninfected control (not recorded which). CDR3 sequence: CASSPNFVSGSGNTIYF. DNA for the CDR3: TGTGCCAGCAGCCCCAATTTTGTGTCCGGGTCTGGAAACACCATATATTTT.